These T cell receptor beta chains were read from a single sample in a study of T cell repertoires in cytomegalovirus infection. TCRdb re-derived calls from the reads in MiXCR, one entry per CDR3 protein. The data hold 700,000 to 850,000 distinct CDR3 sequences, with over 25% observed a single time. Which antigens these TCRs recognize remains unknown. The material sequenced was cultured CD8+ T cells from PBMCs, taken from culture after CMV antigen stimulation. These receptors were collected from a human donor in good health (CMV status not recorded). Some clones in this sample may be carry-over from other donors' samples. Both conserved end residues are part of each CDR3. A D gene is named only where the DNA matches it firmly. Where a row states a size, it is once, few, many or the class of an expanded clone; other rows omit it.

abundance	v_gene	d_gene	j_gene	CDR3aa	CDR3nt
.	TRBV7-8	.	TRBJ2-1	CASSSDSALGGQFF	TGTGCCAGCAGCTCAGATAGCGCACTTGGGGGGCAGTTCTTC
few	TRBV12-3/TRBV12-4	.	TRBJ1-5	CASSPDDPRPQHF	TGTGCCAGCAGCCCGGACGACCCAAGGCCCCAGCATTTT
few	TRBV27	TRBD1	TRBJ1-5	CASSLGRTGVLPQHF	TGTGCCAGCAGTTTGGGACGGACAGGTGTGCTGCCCCAGCATTTT
.	TRBV5-1	.	TRBJ1-1	CASSLFGDDTEAFF	TGCGCCAGCAGCTTGTTCGGGGATGACACTGAAGCTTTCTTT
.	TRBV19	.	TRBJ2-1	CASSIGGPSYNEQFF	TGTGCCAGTAGTATCGGCGGCCCTTCCTACAATGAGCAGTTCTTC
many	TRBV15	TRBD1	TRBJ2-1	CATRPGTGAINEQFF	TGTGCCACCAGACCCGGGACAGGGGCGATCAATGAGCAGTTCTTC
few	TRBV5-6	TRBD2	TRBJ2-7	CASSLGSGLYEQYF	TGTGCCAGCAGCTTGGGTAGCGGGCTATACGAGCAGTACTTC
.	TRBV10-3	.	TRBJ2-6	CAISENWRDSGANVLTF	TGTGCCATCAGTGAGAACTGGCGGGACTCTGGGGCCAACGTCCTGACTTTC
.	TRBV6-2/TRBV6-3	.	TRBJ1-1	CASSSLRRPSNTEAFF	TGTGCCAGCAGTTCTCTCCGCAGACCTTCGAACACTGAAGCTTTCTTT
.	TRBV6-1	.	TRBJ2-1	CASSSTDSYKEQFF	TGTGCCAGCAGTTCGACAGACTCCTACAAGGAGCAGTTCTTC
many	TRBV7-8	TRBD1	TRBJ2-2	CASSLAGAGQVYTGELFF	TGTGCCAGCAGCTTAGCAGGCGCGGGACAGGTGTACACCGGGGAGCTGTTTTTT
.	TRBV7-9	.	TRBJ2-1	CASSRRRGDEQFF	TGTGCCAGCAGCCGCCGGAGAGGCGATGAGCAGTTCTTC
few	TRBV7-6	.	TRBJ2-7	CASSLASRYEQYF	TGTGCCAGCAGCTTAGCGTCCCGCTACGAGCAGTACTTC
.	TRBV9	.	TRBJ1-1	CASSRTDTHEAFF	TGTGCCAGCAGCAGGACAGACACCCATGAAGCTTTCTTT
once	TRBV10-3	TRBD1	TRBJ1-1	CAISESPGQLNTEAFF	TGTGCCATCAGTGAGTCACCGGGACAGTTGAACACTGAAGCTTTCTTT
.	TRBV12-3/TRBV12-4	.	TRBJ2-5	CASSLMGIGETQYF	TGTGCCAGCAGTTTGATGGGGATCGGCGAGACCCAGTACTTC
.	TRBV27	TRBD1	TRBJ1-2	CATAPGQVYGYTF	TGTGCCACTGCTCCGGGACAGGTCTATGGCTACACCTTC
few	TRBV5-6	.	TRBJ1-1	CASSYGLGNTEAFF	TGTGCCAGCAGCTATGGACTTGGGAACACTGAAGCTTTCTTT
.	TRBV7-8	.	TRBJ2-2	CASSLVKGSGELFF	TGTGCCAGCAGCTTAGTTAAGGGGTCCGGGGAGCTGTTTTTT
.	TRBV6-2/TRBV6-3	.	TRBJ2-1	CASSSLPQGFSTNNEQFF	TGTGCCAGCAGTTCCTTACCACAAGGGTTTAGTACTAACAATGAGCAGTTCTTC
.	TRBV7-2	TRBD1	TRBJ2-5	CASSIALDRVGETQYF	TGTGCCAGCAGCATAGCCCTGGACAGGGTGGGAGAGACCCAGTACTTC
.	TRBV2	TRBD1	TRBJ2-7	CASSGDRVRPYEQYF	TGTGCCAGCAGTGGAGACAGGGTACGTCCTTACGAGCAGTACTTC
few	TRBV14	.	TRBJ1-1	CASSPGGEEAFF	TGTGCCAGCAGCCCCGGGGGGGAAGAAGCTTTCTTT
few	TRBV7-6	.	TRBJ1-1	CASSLAWYTEAFF	TGTGCCAGCAGCTTAGCGTGGTACACTGAAGCTTTCTTT
many	TRBV6-6	.	TRBJ2-3	CASSYPDSTDTQYF	TGTGCCAGCAGTTACCCGGATAGCACAGATACGCAGTATTTT
few	TRBV6-5	.	TRBJ1-5	CASSYPQDGDCNQPQHF	TGTGCCAGCAGTTACCCCCAGGACGGGGATTGCAATCAGCCCCAGCATTTT
many	TRBV6-5	TRBD2	TRBJ2-2	CASSYGGGVGGELFF	TGTGCCAGCAGTTACGGCGGGGGGGTCGGCGGGGAGCTGTTTTTT
.	TRBV28	.	TRBJ2-7	CASIRAHEQYF	TGTGCCAGCATCCGGGCCCACGAGCAGTACTTC
.	TRBV12-3/TRBV12-4	TRBD2	TRBJ2-5	CASSSTSGGDQETQYF	TGTGCCAGCAGTTCAACTAGCGGGGGGGACCAAGAGACCCAGTACTTC
few	TRBV6-2/TRBV6-3	TRBD1	TRBJ2-1	CAIDRGLLNEQFF	TGTGCCATAGACAGGGGCCTCCTCAATGAGCAGTTCTTC
once	TRBV2	.	TRBJ1-5	CASSGRTQHF	TGTGCCAGCAGCGGGCGTACCCAGCATTTT
.	TRBV5-1	.	TRBJ2-3	CASRARDTDTQYF	TGCGCCAGCAGAGCCCGGGACACAGATACGCAGTATTTT
few	TRBV7-9	TRBD1	TRBJ1-4	CASRSGGPLMRLFF	TGTGCCAGCAGGTCAGGGGGACCACTGATGAGACTGTTTTTT
.	TRBV6-5	.	TRBJ2-2	CASSTDSTGELFF	TGTGCCAGCAGTACGGACAGCACCGGGGAGCTGTTTTTT
.	TRBV10-1	TRBD1	TRBJ1-3	CANGQGLGNTIYF	TGCGCCAACGGACAGGGTTTAGGAAACACCATATATTTT
few	TRBV5-1	.	TRBJ2-2	CASSSGTVNTGELFF	TGCGCCAGCAGCTCCGGGACGGTGAACACCGGGGAGCTGTTTTTT
.	TRBV12-3/TRBV12-4	.	TRBJ2-1	CASSLGTGQFF	TGTGCCAGCAGTTTAGGGACTGGCCAGTTCTTC
many	TRBV7-8	.	TRBJ2-5	CASNNGEYQETQYF	TGTGCCAGCAACAACGGGGAGTACCAAGAGACCCAGTACTTC
.	TRBV7-4	.	TRBJ1-1	CASRGPGRWRMNTEAFF	TGTGCCAGCAGGGGGCCAGGGAGATGGAGGATGAACACTGAAGCTTTCTTT
many	TRBV7-2	TRBD1	TRBJ2-7	CASSLGQGPSYEQYF	TGTGCCAGCAGCCTTGGACAGGGGCCCTCCTACGAGCAGTACTTC
.	TRBV7-2	.	TRBJ2-6	CASSLPLVGANVLTF	TGTGCCAGCAGCTTACCCCTTGTGGGGGCCAACGTCCTGACTTTC
many	TRBV6-6	TRBD1	TRBJ1-6	CASSLDRGKSPLHF	TGTGCCAGCAGCCTGGACAGGGGGAAATCACCCCTCCACTTT
few	TRBV13	.	TRBJ2-7	CASSYSRGYEQYF	TGTGCCAGCAGCTATAGTCGGGGGTACGAGCAGTACTTC
.	TRBV6-2/TRBV6-3	TRBD2	TRBJ2-1	CASSPTGLAVMSSYNEQFF	TGTGCCAGCAGTCCCACGGGACTAGCGGTGATGAGCTCCTACAATGAGCAGTTCTTC
few	TRBV7-6	.	TRBJ1-2	CASSLYRDPPLGYTF	TGTGCCAGCAGCTTATATAGGGATCCTCCTCTTGGCTACACCTTC
many	TRBV7-2	TRBD2	TRBJ2-1	CASSWASGGAHNEQFF	TGTGCCAGCAGCTGGGCTAGCGGGGGGGCGCACAATGAGCAGTTCTTC
many	TRBV7-6	.	TRBJ2-2	CASSLREITNTGELFF	TGTGCCAGCAGCTTAAGGGAGATTACGAACACCGGGGAGCTGTTTTTT
.	TRBV25-1	TRBD2	TRBJ2-1	CASSEYRLAGNEQFF	TGTGCCAGCAGTGAATACCGACTAGCGGGCAATGAGCAGTTCTTC
few	TRBV6-1	.	TRBJ1-5	CASSADRTFRNQPQHF	TGTGCCAGCAGTGCGGACAGAACATTTAGGAATCAGCCCCAGCATTTT
.	TRBV7-6	TRBD1	TRBJ1-2	CASSEGQAFYGYNF	TGTGCCAGCAGCGAGGGACAGGCCTTCTATGGCTACAACTTC
few	TRBV7-6	.	TRBJ2-1	CASSFLRVSSHNEQFF	TGTGCCAGCAGCTTCCTTCGCGTGTCATCCCACAATGAGCAGTTCTTC
.	TRBV6-5	TRBD1	TRBJ2-2	CASSFGRGLGELFF	TGTGCCAGCAGTTTTGGCAGGGGGCTTGGGGAGCTGTTTTTT
.	TRBV27	TRBD2	TRBJ2-2	CASSFLTSGENTGELFF	TGTGCCAGCAGTTTCTTGACTAGCGGGGAAAACACCGGGGAGCTGTTTTTT
.	TRBV6-2/TRBV6-3	.	TRBJ2-1	CASRPADYPSYNEQFF	TGTGCCAGCAGGCCCGCGGACTACCCCTCCTACAATGAGCAGTTCTTC
few	TRBV20-1	.	TRBJ1-1	CSAKRSGQAFF	TGCAGTGCCAAAAGATCAGGGCAAGCTTTCTTT
few	TRBV20-1	.	TRBJ1-1	CSPVEGEAFF	TGCTCCCCGGTGGAGGGTGAAGCTTTCTTT
.	TRBV5-4	TRBD2	TRBJ2-3	CASSFPPRGAPFGTDTQYF	TGTGCCAGCAGCTTCCCGCCGCGGGGGGCTCCTTTTGGCACAGATACGCAGTATTTT
.	TRBV7-9	TRBD1	TRBJ2-2	CASSYRQGAFTGELFF	TGTGCCAGCAGTTATCGACAGGGGGCTTTCACCGGGGAGCTGTTTTTT